The 25 T cell receptor beta chains below all came from one sample that was sequenced in a study of blood T cell repertoires in COVID-19 (dated by TCRdb to the early 2020s). Library prep was done by the immunoSEQ multiplex PCR assay. Sourced from immuneACCESS, this table was stored by TCRdb with only in-frame sequences that have V and J called. A share of the clones is absent; for the studies checked, an unresolved V gene accounts for under half, and the remainder has no known explanation. Counted in this sample were 60,000 to 65,000 clones; less than 90% of them appeared once. The top ten clonotypes cover approximately 16% of the sample. Sequenced sample: peripheral blood. The origin of the receptors is a man in his sixties with COVID-19, enrolled during active disease.

The chain links TRBV10-3 to TRBJ2-5; the D gene is possibly TRBD1 (6 bases). Germline V lookup: CDR1 ENHRY, CDR2 SYGVKD. The ends were cut back, 2 bases at V and 2 bases at J, with 15 bases in the middle. The length of the CDR3 is 16 residues. The DNA for the CDR3 is TGTGCCATCAGTGAGGGAGAACAGGGTAGACAAGAGACCCAGTACTTC. Translation: CAISEGEQGRQETQYF.

The rearrangement uses TRBV5-1 and TRBJ1-2; 9 bases match TRBD1. CDR3 length: 13 residues. Germline assignment: CDR1 SGHRS and CDR2 YFSETQ. Germline trimming cut 4 bases from V and 5 bases from J; bases unmatched to any gene: 3. The CDR3 region is CASSMTGGYGYTF. In nucleotides, the CDR3 is TGCGCCAGCAGCATGACAGGGGGGTATGGCTACACCTTC.

In its sample, this clone was seen once. V is TRBV5-1 and J is TRBJ1-1; D is perhaps TRBD1 (5 bases). The V end was cut by 2 bases, the J end by 8 bases, with 13 bases between. CDR1 and CDR2 from the germline V gene are SGHRS and YFSETQ. The CDR3 extends over 13 amino acids. CDR3 bases: TGCGCCAGCAGCTTCAGTAAAGGACAAGAAGCTTTCTTT. This sequence encodes CASSFSKGQEAFF.

The chain carries TRBV3-1 (or the pseudogene TRBV3-2) and TRBJ2-1; TRBD2 aligns across 9 bases. Germline lookup yields CDR1 LGHDT and CDR2 YNNKEL (reference sequence). The CDR3 has 13 amino acids. V lost 2 bases and J lost 12; bases outside the gene matches: 5. The CDR3 nucleotides read TGTGCCAGCAGCCAACCCCCTAGCGGGGTGCAGTTCTTC. Protein sequence: CASSQPPSGVQFF.

This clone has just one count. The V gene is TRBV11-2, the J gene TRBJ2-3; 15 bases are a match to TRBD2. This CDR3 is 17 amino acids long. In germline, CDR1 is SGHAT, CDR2 FQNNGV. Unmatched junction bases numbered 4, after V lost 5 bases and J lost 1 base. The CDR3 DNA reads TGTGCCAGCAGCCCGAGGACTAGCGGGGGGGGCACAGATACGCAGTATTTT. Amino acid sequence: CASSPRTSGGGTDTQYF. The variable domain in full, with the rest retrieved from reference TRBV11-2 and TRBJ2-3, is EAGVAQSPRYKIIEKRQSVAFWCNPISGHATLYWYQQILGQGPKLLIQFQNNGVVDDSQLPKDRFSAERLKGVDSTLKIQPAKLEDSAVYLCASSPRTSGGGTDTQYFGPGTRLTVL.

The chain links TRBV30 to TRBJ2-4; a weak D match, TRBD1 (6 bases). The ends were cut back, 0 bases at V and 1 base at J, with 16 bases in the middle. This CDR3 spans 17 amino acids. CDR1 GTSNPN and CDR2 SVGIG come from the germline V gene (reference sequence). The CDR3 spells CAWSVIGGGPAKNIQYF. The CDR3 DNA is TGTGCCTGGAGTGTAATTGGTGGGGGCCCTGCCAAAAACATTCAGTACTTC.

This chain links TRBV12-5 with TRBJ1-3; no reliable D call. Trimming removed 5 bases at V and 0 bases at J, with 14 bases between. Germline CDR1 reads LGHNT; CDR2 reads FRNRAP. The CDR3 is made up of 16 amino acids. Here the CDR3 DNA reads TGTGCTAGTGGTGCCGTCAGGATACTCTCTGGAAACACCATATATTTT. This encodes CASGAVRILSGNTIYF.

J is TRBJ2-2 and V is TRBV28; D possibly corresponds to TRBD2 (5 bases). The germline V and J ends were trimmed by 2 bases and 5 bases, with 9 bases remaining between them. Looked up from germline, CDR1 is MDHEN and CDR2 is SYDVKM. The CDR3 has 14 residues. CDR3 nucleotide sequence: TGTGCCAGCAGTTTACTAGCAGTTACCGGGGAGCTGTTTTTT. Translation gives CASSLLAVTGELFF.

The CDR3 protein is CASSISIDQPQHF. The CDR3, as DNA: TGTGCCAGTAGTATTAGTATCGATCAGCCCCAGCATTTT. The chain combines TRBV19 with TRBJ1-5, with D unclear. V lost 3 bases and J 5 bases, leaving 8 bases between the germline ends. Germline CDR1 and CDR2: LNHDA and SQIVND (reference sequence). This CDR3 is built from 13 residues.

This clone was detected once. The chain carries TRBV18 and TRBJ2-1, with 8 positions matching TRBD2. CDR1 and CDR2 (germline): KGHSH, LQKENI. The CDR3 has 15 amino acids. The V segment lost 0 bases and the J segment 9 bases; nucleotides outside the gene matches: 7. The CDR3 here is CASSPPGLGSGEQFF. The CDR3, as DNA: TGTGCCAGCTCACCACCGGGACTAGGGTCTGGTGAGCAGTTCTTC.

The chain is built from TRBV7-3 and TRBJ2-1, with 8 bases fitting TRBD2. The V segment lost 8 bases and the J segment 7 bases; nucleotides outside the gene matches: 4. CDR1 and CDR2 (germline): SGHTA, FQGTGA. CDR3 length equals 12 residues. This CDR3 is CASGTGGNEQFF. CDR3 nucleotide sequence: TGTGCCAGCGGGACGGGAGGGAATGAGCAGTTCTTC.

The chain carries TRBV19 and TRBJ1-1, with a tentative D call TRBD1 (5 bases). Trimming removed 7 bases at V and 10 bases at J, with 28 bases between. The germline V gene encodes CDR1 LNHDA and CDR2 SQIVND (reference sequence). This CDR3 region has 16 residues. The CDR3 loop reads CASTVGLGGSLAGAFF. CDR3 DNA: TGTGCCAGTACCGTGGGCCTCGGGGGGTCTCTGGCAGGAGCTTTCTTT. The full variable domain, completed using reference TRBV19 and TRBJ1-1, is DGGITQSPKYLFRKEGQNVTLSCEQNLNHDAMYWYRQDPGQGLRLIYYSQIVNDFQKGDIAEGYSVSREKKESFPLTVTSAQKNPTAFYLCASTVGLGGSLAGAFFGQGTRLTVV.

The rearrangement uses TRBV18 and TRBJ1-6; possible D gene TRBD1, 6 bases. The CDR3 is made up of 15 amino acids. The V gene lost 1 base and the J gene lost 6 bases, with 10 bases spanning the gap. Germline loops: CDR1 KGHSH, CDR2 LQKENI. The CDR3 sequence is CASSPQDRFNSPLHF. In nucleotides, the CDR3 is TGTGCCAGCTCACCACAAGACAGGTTTAATTCACCCCTCCACTTT.

This clone came up once. Written as DNA, the CDR3 is TGTGCCTGGAGTCGGGGTAGCGGGACCTACGAGCAGTACTTC. This encodes CAWSRGSGTYEQYF. The chain employs TRBV30 and TRBJ2-7, with 8 bases aligning to TRBD2. The germline gives CDR1 GTSNPN, CDR2 SVGIG (reference sequence). This CDR3 is 14 amino acids long. V dropped 2 bases and J dropped 2; count of bases not matched to a gene: 5.

The V gene is TRBV3-1 (or the pseudogene TRBV3-2), the J gene TRBJ1-1; 7 bases are shared with TRBD1. The trim removed 0 bases at V and 6 bases at J, leaving 4 bases unmatched. The CDR3 length is 14 residues. Germline V gene lookup returns CDR1 LGHDT and CDR2 YNNKEL (reference sequence). DNA of the CDR3: TGTGCCAGCAGCCAAGAGCGCCAGGGGGCTGAAGCTTTCTTT. It specifies CASSQERQGAEAFF.

The V gene is TRBV7-7, the J gene TRBJ2-1; D possibly corresponds to TRBD1 (6 bases). Trimming removed 8 bases from V and 5 bases from J, with 13 bases in between. The CDR3 spans 13 residues. Looked up from germline, CDR1 is SSHAT and CDR2 is FNYEAQ (reference sequence). CDR3 region: CASAPDRDNEQFF. Here the CDR3 DNA reads TGTGCCAGCGCCCCGGACAGAGACAATGAGCAGTTCTTC.

CDR3 in DNA: TGTGCCATCAGTGAGGCTAGCGGGGCAACCTACGAGCAGTACTTC. Amino acids: CAISEASGATYEQYF. The chain combines TRBV10-3 with TRBJ2-7; TRBD2 aligns across 9 bases. There are 15 residues in the CDR3. From germline, CDR1 is ENHRY and CDR2 SYGVKD. The trim removed 2 bases at V and 2 bases at J, leaving 4 bases unmatched.

The chain uses TRBV4-1 and TRBJ2-7, with 8 bases aligning to TRBD1. CDR1 MGHRA and CDR2 YSYEKL come from the germline V gene. V dropped 5 bases and J dropped 6; count of bases not matched to a gene: 9. This CDR3 is 14 amino acids long. The CDR3: CASSYTGGFSEQYF. DNA of the CDR3: TGCGCCAGCAGCTATACAGGGGGGTTCTCCGAGCAGTACTTC.

The chain is built from TRBV7-9 and TRBJ2-7; 7 nucleotides align to TRBD1. After removal of 5 bases from V and 5 bases from J, the junction contained 12 bases not matched to a gene. The CDR3 runs to 15 residues. Germline V gene sequence: CDR1 SEHNR, CDR2 FQNEAQ (reference sequence). In DNA, the CDR3 is TGTGCCAGCAGCCAGAGACAGGGCCTCTTCCACGAGCAGTACTTC. Translation: CASSQRQGLFHEQYF.

This clone was picked up one time. This chain links TRBV15 with TRBJ2-3; 7 nucleotides align to TRBD2. The trim removed 8 bases at V and 6 bases at J, leaving 8 bases unmatched. CDR1 and CDR2 (germline): LNHNV, YYDKDF (reference sequence). The CDR3 has 13 amino acids. DNA for the CDR3: TGTGCCACCGGAGCGGGACCGTCGGATACGCAGTATTTT. Translation: CATGAGPSDTQYF. Filled out from reference TRBV15 and TRBJ2-3, the complete variable domain reads DAMVIQNPRYQVTQFGKPVTLSCSQTLNHNVMYWYQQKSSQAPKLLFHYYDKDFNNEADTPDNFQSRRPNTSFCFLDIRSPGLGDTAMYLCATGAGPSDTQYFGPGTRLTVL.

This clone was detected a few times. The rearrangement links TRBV9 to TRBJ2-7; 8 bases line up with TRBD2. Germline CDR1 and CDR2: SGDLS and YYNGEE. Trimming at V came to 0 bases and at J to 1 base, leaving 3 bases not matched to a gene. This CDR3 region has 15 residues. The CDR3 is CASSVGLASSYEQYF. The CDR3 DNA sequence: TGTGCCAGCAGCGTAGGACTAGCGTCATCCTACGAGCAGTACTTC.

The J gene is TRBJ1-1, the V gene TRBV14; D uncertain. Germline V gene lookup returns CDR1 SGHDN and CDR2 FVKESK. This CDR3 comprises 15 residues. Between the trimmed V and J ends, which lost 1 base and 1 base, there was a span of 10 bases. For the CDR3, the DNA is TGTGCCAGCAGCCAAGGTTTGACGGGGAACACTGAAGCTTTCTTT. Translating gives CASSQGLTGNTEAFF.

The rearrangement joins TRBV15 to TRBJ1-3; 12 bases are a match to TRBD1. After removal of 0 bases from V and 2 bases from J, the junction contained 5 bases not matched to a gene. The CDR3 is made up of 18 amino acids. Germline lookup yields CDR1 LNHNV and CDR2 YYDKDF (reference sequence). The chain's CDR3 is CATSRDLGQGATGNTIYF. The CDR3 coding sequence is TGTGCCACCAGCAGAGATCTGGGACAGGGGGCAACTGGAAACACCATATATTTT.

The rearrangement links TRBV7-6 to TRBJ2-1, with 16 bases fitting TRBD2. This CDR3 has 19 amino acids. With V trimmed by 3 bases and J by 5 bases, 10 bases remained unmatched. From germline, CDR1 is SGHVS and CDR2 FNYEAQ. Written as DNA, the CDR3 is TGTGCCAGCAGCTTCACCGGGACTAGCGGGGGGGCCTTCCACAATGAGCAGTTCTTC. It codes for CASSFTGTSGGAFHNEQFF.

This chain connects TRBV30 to TRBJ1-5; 9 bases agree with TRBD1. Trimming at V came to 2 bases and at J to 4 bases, leaving 6 bases not matched to a gene. Germline CDR1 and CDR2: GTSNPN and SVGIG (reference sequence). The CDR3 spans 15 residues. The CDR3 DNA reads as TGTGCCTGGAGTCCTACAGGGGGCTTAAATCAGCCCCAGCATTTT. Amino acids: CAWSPTGGLNQPQHF.